This TCR beta chain was observed in a study of T cell changes during pregnancy in multiple sclerosis. J lost 0 bases, V lost 5 bases, and 3 bases had no gene match. Per the germline V gene, CDR1 is SGHAT and CDR2 is FQDESV (reference sequence). The CDR3 runs to 14 residues. Only in-frame clones appear in the TCRdb table, and some are missing; sequencing was by immunoSEQ multiplex PCR. This sample carries 40,000 to 50,000 clones, almost 95% of them seen once, and the ten largest clones take 0.37%. The rearrangement links TRBV11-1 to TRBJ1-1; 7 bases are shared with TRBD1. The source material was CD4+ T cells from peripheral blood mononuclear cells, sampled in the second trimester of pregnancy. The receptor comes from a female donor in good health, enrolled as a control in a pregnancy study. The CDR3 reads CASSQGQLNTEAFF. The CDR3 DNA follows: TGTGCCAGCAGCCAGGGACAGTTGAACACTGAAGCTTTCTTT.